These T cell receptor beta chains were read from a single sample in a study of cytomegalovirus exposure and HLA in healthy donors. TCRdb's copy holds only in-frame clones and misses some; the assay was immunoSEQ multiplex PCR. The repertoire holds roughly 150,000 clones, 85% to 90% seen once, with 2.5% to 4% in the top ten. The specimen sequenced was PBMCs. The receptors stem from a woman aged 18-29 years in good health and CMV-seropositive. The CDR3 runs from the conserved cysteine through the conserved F or W. D genes are given only for firm matches. Only part of the rows carry a size: once, few, many, or a class if the clone is expanded.

abundance | j_gene | d_gene | v_gene | CDR3nt | CDR3aa
- | TRBJ2-5 | TRBD2 | TRBV11-3 | TGTGCCAGCACCCGGACTAGCGGGACAGAGACCCAGTACTTC | CASTRTSGTETQYF
- | TRBJ2-5 | TRBD2 | TRBV6-5 | TGTGCCAGCAGTCGAGGGACTAGCGGGAGGGAGACCCAGTACTTC | CASSRGTSGRETQYF
- | TRBJ1-1 | - | TRBV11-3 | TGTGCCAGCAGCTTAGGGGGCAAAGCTTTCTTT | CASSLGGKAFF
- | TRBJ2-1 | TRBD2 | TRBV7-7 | TGTGCTAGCAGCTTAACGACTAGCGGGAAAGATTACAATGAGCAGTTCTTC | CASSLTTSGKDYNEQFF
- | TRBJ1-3 | - | TRBV28 | TGTGCCAGCAGACGGACAGCTGGAAACACCATATATTTT | CASRRTAGNTIYF
- | TRBJ2-7 | TRBD1 | TRBV10-1 | TGCGCCAGCAGTGAGTACACCGGGACAGGGGGCGAGCAGTACTTC | CASSEYTGTGGEQYF
few | TRBJ2-3 | - | TRBV18 | TGTGCCAGCTCACCGGACAGTAGCACAGATACGCAGTATTTT | CASSPDSSTDTQYF
- | TRBJ2-1 | - | TRBV2 | TGTGCCAGCATTCGGGAGCCGAGCAGTAATGAGCAGTTCTTC | CASIREPSSNEQFF
once | TRBJ2-1 | TRBD2 | TRBV7-7 | TGTGCTAGCAGCTTAGGCCTAGCGGGAGGCTCCAATGAGCAGTTCTTC | CASSLGLAGGSNEQFF
- | TRBJ2-7 | TRBD2 | TRBV4-1 | TGCGCCAGCAGCTGGGAGCGGGACCTCTCCTACGAGCAGTACTTC | CASSWERDLSYEQYF
- | TRBJ2-3 | TRBD2 | TRBV5-4 | TGTGCCAGCAGCTTGGGACTAGCGGGAGGAGTAGATACGCAGTATTTT | CASSLGLAGGVDTQYF
- | TRBJ2-2 | TRBD2 | TRBV4-2 | TGTGCCAGCAGCCACCCCGGGGTAGCGGGACCTGCCGGGGAGCTGTTTTTT | CASSHPGVAGPAGELFF
- | TRBJ2-5 | - | TRBV2 | TGTGCCAGCGATAGGTGGGAGGAGACCCAGTACTTC | CASDRWEETQYF
- | TRBJ2-7 | - | TRBV15 | TGTGCCACCAGCAGAGCGGGTTTGGCCTACGAGCAGTACTTC | CATSRAGLAYEQYF
- | TRBJ2-5 | TRBD2 | TRBV9 | TGTGCCAGCAGCGCCCCCGGACTAGCCCTCGAGACCCAGTACTTC | CASSAPGLALETQYF
few | TRBJ2-5 | - | TRBV9 | TGTGCCAGCAGCGTAGGACCACCTAGGGAGACCCAGTACTTC | CASSVGPPRETQYF
few | TRBJ2-1 | - | TRBV11-2 | TGTGCCAGCAGCTTAGGATTGGGCAGGATCAATGAGCAGTTCTTC | CASSLGLGRINEQFF
- | TRBJ1-2 | TRBD1 | TRBV5-6 | TGTGCCAGCAGCTTGGTTGGGACAGGGAACTATGGCTACACCTTC | CASSLVGTGNYGYTF
- | TRBJ2-1 | TRBD2 | TRBV5-1 | TGCGCCAGCAGCTTGGATCCCCCGACTAGCGGGAGGGCCCGGGAGCAGTTCTTC | CASSLDPPTSGRAREQFF
- | TRBJ1-1 | - | TRBV29-1 | TGCAGCGTTGCTTCCCTCCGGGACACTGAAGCTTTCTTT | CSVASLRDTEAFF
- | TRBJ2-1 | TRBD1 | TRBV4-2 | TGTGCCAGCAGCCAAGGACAGGGACCATCCTACAATGAGCAGTTCTTC | CASSQGQGPSYNEQFF
- | TRBJ2-3 | - | TRBV7-3 | TGTGCCAGCAGCTTGACCGGGTCCACAGATACGCAGTATTTT | CASSLTGSTDTQYF
- | TRBJ1-2 | TRBD1 | TRBV5-4 | TGTGCCAGCAGCTTGGCCCGACAGGGCGGAGGCTACACCTTC | CASSLARQGGGYTF
once | TRBJ1-1 | - | TRBV13 | TGTGCCAGCAGCTTATTCCAATCGAACACTGAAGCTTTCTTT | CASSLFQSNTEAFF
once | TRBJ2-7 | TRBD2 | TRBV13 | TGTGCCAGCAGCTTCGGTCTAGCGGGAGCCGAGCAGTACTTC | CASSFGLAGAEQYF